The entry below describes one T cell receptor beta chain. Repertoires were generated with immunoSEQ multiplex PCR, while TCRdb's copy carries only in-frame clones and drops some. This repertoire shows about 150,000 clones, about 94% found once; its top ten account for about 5.6%. CDR1 KGHSH and CDR2 LQKENI come from the germline V gene. The V end lost 4 bases, the J end lost 2 bases, and 8 bases lay between the germline ends. CDR3 length: 13 amino acids. The data belong to a study of control samples from healthy donors and cancer patients. This receptor was taken from a man aged 35 to 55 in good health. This rearrangement joins TRBV18 to TRBJ1-2; D uncertain. The sequencing input was blood. This CDR3 reads CASSRQENYGYTF. Written as DNA, the CDR3 is TGTGCCAGCTCACGGCAAGAGAACTATGGCTACACCTTC.